The 29 T cell receptor beta chains below come from one sample, sequenced in a study of T cell responses to AZD1222 COVID-19 vaccine. Sequencing used immunoSEQ multiplex PCR; TCRdb keeps in-frame clones, though not all of them. The top ten clones hold about 1.6% of a sample with about 130,000 clones, 75% to 90% of them seen once. Specimen: peripheral blood, collected on day 0 of AZD1222 vaccination. These receptors were taken from an adult in good health.

This chain uses TRBV7-9 with TRBJ1-1; a weak D match, TRBD1 (6 bases). The CDR3 spans 13 residues. Deletions cut 6 bases from V and 4 bases from J, with 12 bases between. CDR1 and CDR2 from the germline V gene are SEHNR and FQNEAQ (reference sequence). The CDR3 DNA follows: TGTGCCAGCAGACCACAGGGAGGCACTGAAGCTTTCTTT. The encoded protein is CASRPQGGTEAFF. Full variable domain (outside the CDR3, taken from reference TRBV7-9 and TRBJ1-1): DTGVSQNPRHKITKRGQNVTFRCDPISEHNRLYWYRQTLGQGPEFLTYFQNEAQLEKSRLLSDRFSAERPKGSFSTLEIQRTEQGDSAMYLCASRPQGGTEAFFGQGTRLTVV.

V and J are TRBV18 and TRBJ1-5; the D gene is possibly TRBD1 (5 bases). CDR3 length equals 19 residues. V was clipped by 0 bases and J by 0 bases, with 18 bases between them. Germline V gene data show CDR1 as KGHSH and CDR2 as LQKENI. Written as DNA, the CDR3 is TGTGCCAGCTCACCACCGCCCCTGACAGCACAGGATAGCAATCAGCCCCAGCATTTT. This gives the protein CASSPPPLTAQDSNQPQHF.

CDR3 in DNA: TGTGCCAGTAGCCGGAGACAGGGCTACGACGAGCAGTACTTC. Translating it yields CASSRRQGYDEQYF. The chain is built from TRBV19 and TRBJ2-7; TRBD1 agrees at 7 bases. Looked up from germline, CDR1 is LNHDA and CDR2 is SQIVND (reference sequence). Unmatched junction bases numbered 10, after V lost 6 bases and J lost 5 bases. This CDR3 comprises 14 residues.

The chain recombines TRBV4-2 with TRBJ1-1; D gene uncertain. Germline V lookup: CDR1 LGHNA, CDR2 YNFKEQ. With 3 bases removed from V and 5 bases from J, the gap between germline ends came to 7 bases. The CDR3 extends over 12 amino acids. Written as DNA, the CDR3 is TGTGCCAGCAGCCACCTGGCGACTGAAGCTTTCTTT. This encodes CASSHLATEAFF.

This clone was found once. The chain is built from TRBV12-5 and TRBJ2-3; 11 positions agree with TRBD2. The CDR3 loop spans 15 amino acids. Trimming took 4 bases from V and 5 from J; bases not matched to a gene: 5. Looked up from germline, CDR1 is LGHNT and CDR2 is FRNRAP. This chain's CDR3 is CASGSTSGRGDTQYF. The CDR3 DNA reads as TGTGCTAGTGGTTCCACTAGCGGGAGAGGAGATACGCAGTATTTT.

This clone was observed once. J is TRBJ1-3 and V is TRBV6-1; 7 bases are shared with TRBD1. The germline CDR1 and CDR2 sequences are MNHNS and SASEGT. Trimming took 6 bases from V and 0 from J; bases not matched to a gene: 5. The CDR3 sequence is 15 residues long. CDR3: CASRPGGASGNTIYF. The CDR3 DNA follows: TGTGCCAGCAGACCAGGGGGGGCCTCTGGAAACACCATATATTTT.

The chain couples TRBV5-6 to TRBJ2-7; D is unresolved. This CDR3 spans 17 amino acids. Deletions cut 0 bases from V and 3 bases from J, with 19 bases between. Germline assignment: CDR1 SGHDT and CDR2 YYEEEE. The CDR3 is CASSLGSRLLILYEQYF. Here the CDR3 DNA reads TGTGCCAGCAGCTTGGGTTCTAGGTTATTGATCCTCTACGAGCAGTACTTC.

V is TRBV11-3 and J is TRBJ2-1; D is unresolved. The germline CDR1 and CDR2 sequences are SGHNT and YENEEA. V gave up 4 bases and J gave up 1 base, with 17 bases separating them. This CDR3 is 17 amino acids long. The CDR3 DNA follows: TGTGCCAGCAGCTCCCTCGAATATGGACGGTCCTACAATGAGCAGTTCTTC. Protein sequence: CASSSLEYGRSYNEQFF.

This clone has just one count. The chain carries TRBV2 and TRBJ1-1, with D possibly being TRBD1 (6 bases). The germline V and J ends were trimmed by 5 bases and 7 bases, with 11 bases remaining between them. This CDR3 has 12 amino acids. Per the germline V gene, CDR1 is SNHLY and CDR2 is FYNNEI. CDR3 nucleotide sequence: TGTGCCAGCAGTACACAGGGAAATGAAGCTTTCTTT. Translating gives CASSTQGNEAFF.

The chain carries TRBV7-9 and TRBJ2-7; 12 bases fit TRBD2. From germline, CDR1 is SEHNR and CDR2 FQNEAQ (reference sequence). The junction had 7 bases not matched to a gene; V was cut back by 3 bases and J by 4 bases. There are 16 residues in the CDR3. The chain's CDR3 is CASSFDPGLAGYEQYF. CDR3 in DNA: TGTGCCAGCAGCTTTGACCCGGGACTAGCGGGTTACGAGCAGTACTTC.

The gene calls are TRBV14 and TRBJ1-1, with 7 nucleotides matching TRBD1. V was pared by 4 bases and J by 0 bases, with 8 bases of the junction left unmatched. The germline V gene encodes CDR1 SGHDN and CDR2 FVKESK. The CDR3 totals 16 residues. CDR3 amino acids: CASSRWTGHMNTEAFF. DNA for the CDR3: TGTGCCAGCAGCCGCTGGACAGGTCACATGAACACTGAAGCTTTCTTT.

The chain links TRBV11-2 to TRBJ2-2; D gene unclear. The V end lost 5 bases, the J end lost 4 bases, and 14 bases lay between the germline ends. The CDR3 consists of 15 residues. CDR1 and CDR2 (germline): SGHAT, FQNNGV. As DNA, the CDR3 is TGTGCCAGCAGCCCTCCCCGGGTCGGCACCGGGGAGCTGTTTTTT. Protein product: CASSPPRVGTGELFF.

The chain uses TRBV6-6 and TRBJ2-1; tentative D call: TRBD2 (6 bases). CDR1 is MNHNY and CDR2 is SVGAGI in the germline V gene (reference sequence). This CDR3 contains 16 residues. The V and J ends lost 2 bases and 0 bases respectively, with 11 bases between them. The CDR3 bases are TGTGCCAGCAGTTACCTTTCCGGGAGCTCCTACAATGAGCAGTTCTTC. This encodes CASSYLSGSSYNEQFF.

The rearrangement uses TRBV6-5 and TRBJ1-1; the D is unclear. This CDR3 is built from 14 residues. Trimming removed 7 bases at V and 5 bases at J, with 17 bases between. Germline-derived CDR1 and CDR2 are MNHEY and SVGAGI. Here the CDR3 reads CASTGRQVGTEAFF. In nucleotides, the CDR3 is TGTGCCAGCACCGGGAGGCAGGTGGGGACTGAAGCTTTCTTT.

This clone was seen a single time. This chain links TRBV6-5 with TRBJ2-7; D may match TRBD1 or TRBD2 (5 bases each). The germline gives CDR1 MNHEY, CDR2 SVGAGI. CDR3 length: 13 residues. V lost 6 bases, J lost 4 bases, and 13 bases lay in between. The CDR3 protein is CASRPGTQYEQYF. The CDR3 DNA reads TGTGCCAGCAGACCCGGGACGCAATACGAGCAGTACTTC.

V usage is TRBV6-6 and J usage is TRBJ1-1; D uncertain. This CDR3 contains 13 residues. Germline V gene sequence: CDR1 MNHNY, CDR2 SVGAGI (reference sequence). V was cut by 10 bases and J by 6 bases, with 18 bases left in between. The CDR3 protein is CAMGKMKGAEAFF. In DNA, the CDR3 is TGTGCCATGGGGAAGATGAAAGGTGCTGAAGCTTTCTTT.

The chain uses TRBV19 and TRBJ2-1, with 12 bases lining up with TRBD2. The junction had 12 bases not matched to a gene; V was cut back by 8 bases and J by 7 bases. Germline V gene lookup returns CDR1 LNHDA and CDR2 SQIVND (reference sequence). The CDR3 totals 16 residues. The CDR3 DNA sequence: TGTGCCAGTCAGGGACTAGCGGGCCCCAAGGGAAATGAGCAGTTCTTC. Translated: CASQGLAGPKGNEQFF.

The genes are TRBV12-5 and TRBJ1-5; D unclear. CDR1 and CDR2 (germline): LGHNT, FRNRAP. The CDR3 is 14 residues long. Trimming pared 4 bases from V and 7 bases from J, leaving 14 bases between. The CDR3 region has the DNA TGTGCTAGTGGTTCACGGCCCCGAGGCCAGCCCCAGCATTTT. Amino acids: CASGSRPRGQPQHF.

The chain joins TRBV6-6 to TRBJ1-5; D is unresolved. V lost 6 bases to trimming and J lost 0 bases, with 18 bases between them. The germline gives CDR1 MNHNY, CDR2 SVGAGI (reference sequence). The CDR3 runs to 17 residues. The CDR3 region is CASRRFFRANSNQPQHF. The CDR3 DNA sequence: TGTGCCAGCAGACGATTTTTTAGAGCGAATAGCAATCAGCCCCAGCATTTT.

The V call is TRBV7-9, the J call TRBJ2-7, with 12 bases fitting TRBD2. This CDR3 spans 15 amino acids. Trimming took 5 bases from V and 7 from J; bases not matched to a gene: 9. From germline, CDR1 is SEHNR and CDR2 FQNEAQ (reference sequence). DNA of the CDR3: TGTGCCAGCAGCCCTAGCGGGAGGGCCCTCGGGGAGCAGTACTTC. This gives the protein CASSPSGRALGEQYF.

This chain links TRBV18 with TRBJ1-1; D not certain. This CDR3 contains 15 residues. Germline lookup yields CDR1 KGHSH and CDR2 LQKENI. Deletions cut 0 bases from V and 1 base from J, with 9 bases between. The CDR3 region has the DNA TGTGCCAGCTCACCACCGACGACGGCGAACACTGAAGCTTTCTTT. Amino acid sequence: CASSPPTTANTEAFF.

V usage is TRBV5-4 and J usage is TRBJ2-2, with 14 bases aligning to TRBD2. Germline CDR1 is SGHNT and CDR2 is YYREEE (reference sequence). V was clipped by 4 bases and J by 7 bases; unmatched bases: 9. This CDR3 is 17 amino acids long. The CDR3 nucleotides are TGTGCCAGCAGCGAGACTAGCGGGAGGGTACTGTACGGGGAGCTGTTTTTT. Protein: CASSETSGRVLYGELFF.

V usage is TRBV10-2 and J usage is TRBJ1-1; D gene ambiguous. V was trimmed by 3 bases and J by 8 bases, leaving 10 bases between them. Germline V gene data show CDR1 as WSHSY and CDR2 as SAAADI. The CDR3 contains 12 residues. The CDR3 sequence: CASSDTALEAFF. The DNA for the CDR3 is TGCGCCAGCAGTGATACAGCCCTCGAAGCTTTCTTT.

The rearrangement joins TRBV5-1 to TRBJ2-2; 9 nucleotides line up with TRBD1. CDR3 length: 15 residues. Germline V gives CDR1 SGHRS, CDR2 YFSETQ. The trim removed 1 base at V and 4 bases at J, leaving 2 bases unmatched. CDR3 in DNA: TGCGCCAGCAGCTTGCGACAGGGGGGCACCGGGGAGCTGTTTTTT. This gives the protein CASSLRQGGTGELFF.

The rearrangement links TRBV3-1 (or the pseudogene TRBV3-2) to TRBJ2-5; 10 bases are shared with TRBD2. Trimming removed 1 base from V and 2 bases from J; junction bases left unmatched: 7. From germline, CDR1 is LGHDT and CDR2 YNNKEL (reference sequence). The CDR3 loop spans 17 amino acids. CDR3 in DNA: TGTGCCAGCAGCCAAGCCCACCTAGCGGGGGAACAAGAGACCCAGTACTTC. As protein: CASSQAHLAGEQETQYF.

The rearrangement joins TRBV18 to TRBJ1-1; D uncertain. From germline, CDR1 is KGHSH and CDR2 LQKENI. V was trimmed by 0 bases and J by 1 base, leaving 6 bases between them. CDR3 length: 14 residues. CDR3 sequence (DNA): TGTGCCAGCTCACCACCCTCGAGGAACACTGAAGCTTTCTTT. Its translation is CASSPPSRNTEAFF.

J is TRBJ2-1 and V is TRBV19; a weak D match, TRBD2 (5 bases). Germline V gives CDR1 LNHDA, CDR2 SQIVND (reference sequence). V was pared by 6 bases and J by 6 bases, with 12 bases between. There are 13 residues in the CDR3. The CDR3 nucleotides read TGTGCCAGTAGGGAGAGGACTCCCAATGAGCAGTTCTTC. This codes for CASRERTPNEQFF.

The gene calls are TRBV6-5 and TRBJ2-3, with a weak D call TRBD2 (6 bases). V lost 3 bases to trimming and J lost 1 base, with 11 bases between them. The CDR3 is made up of 15 amino acids. CDR1 is MNHEY and CDR2 is SVGAGI in the germline V gene. CDR3 nucleotides: TGTGCCAGCAGTTATTCAGTAGCGGGCACAGATACGCAGTATTTT. It is translated as CASSYSVAGTDTQYF.

The chain links TRBV7-9 to TRBJ2-3, with D perhaps matching TRBD1 (5 bases). CDR3 length equals 12 residues. Germline CDR1 is SEHNR and CDR2 is FQNEAQ (reference sequence). Deletions cut 11 bases from V and 3 bases from J, with 12 bases between. The CDR3 DNA sequence: TGTGCCGGCCAGGGTCTGACAGATACGCAGTATTTT. Amino acid sequence: CAGQGLTDTQYF.